Here is one TCR beta chain with its context. The antigen is unknown. The source of the sample is a study of a mutant IDH1 vaccine in newly diagnosed glioma. Across the whole study: Vaccination followed radiotherapy alone by 4-6 weeks, or accompanied temozolomide cycles. Treated individuals were 62.5% male and approximately 40% female, averaging roughly 44 years of age.

The time point denotes: week 11, during vaccination. Vaccination used 300 ug of mutant IDH1 20-mer peptide per dose, with topical imiquimod. In every donor, the tumor was a new WHO grade 3 or 4 IDH1-mutant, ATRX-lost astrocytoma. The table came from immunoSEQ multiplex PCR; TCRdb's copy has only in-frame clones and leaves some out. The table records around 60,000 clones, 70% to 90% of them present only once. CDR1 and CDR2 (germline): MDHEN, SYDVKM. V gave up 3 bases and J gave up 3 bases, with 12 bases separating them. CDR3 length equals 15 residues. Findings and caveats of the study: Vaccination elicited immune responses in around 92% of patients.

The specimen comprised PBMCs, sampled from a glioma patient whose treatment included an IDH1 peptide vaccine. The J gene is TRBJ2-4, the V gene TRBV28; D uncertain. The source is a man aged 40-49 years with glioma. CDR3 sequence (DNA): TGTGCCAGCAGTTTTACCCGAATCCTCAAAAACATTCAGTACTTC. This translates into CASSFTRILKNIQYF.